One T cell receptor beta chain is described in this entry. Antigen specificity is unknown. This record comes from a study of spatial heterogeneity in lung cancer. Study as a whole: Strong correlation linked TCR transcript counts in tumor regions to a T cell module score derived from matched bulk RNA-seq. Broader study findings: One measure, the expanded intratumoral alpha and beta TCR count, tracked tumor mutation counts.

The V segment lost 7 bases and the J segment 8 bases; nucleotides outside the gene matches: 10. In germline, CDR1 is SGHAT, CDR2 FQNNGV. There are 13 residues in the CDR3. MiXCR, applied by TCRdb to the 5' RACE reads, yields one record per CDR3 protein. The sample lists roughly 6,400 distinct CDR3 sequences, 6.5% to 8% seen once, with less than 15% in the top ten. Sample time point: sample taken at primary tumor resection. The donors comprised some 78 untreated early-stage non-small cell lung cancer patients. Unsorted whole RNA from tumor, nontumor lung or frozen PBMC underwent sequencing. The chain has TRBV11-2 and TRBJ1-2, with 7 nucleotides matching TRBD1. This TCR was recovered from a male donor with early-stage non-small cell lung cancer. Sequencing used lung tumor tissue, obtained at surgery. DNA of the CDR3: TGTGCCAGCACCCTTCGACAGGGAGGCGGCTACACCTTC. Encoded protein: CASTLRQGGGYTF. The full variable domain, with the rest looked up from reference TRBV11-2 and TRBJ1-2, is EAGVAQSPRYKIIEKRQSVAFWCNPISGHATLYWYQQILGQGPKLLIQFQNNGVVDDSQLPKDRFSAERLKGVDSTLKIQPAKLEDSAVYLCASTLRQGGGYTFGSGTRLTVV.